These 12 T cell receptor beta chains share one sample of origin, sequenced in a study of CD8+ T cells in alopecia areata. RNA extraction was followed by reverse transcription into cDNA, which acted as the sequencing template. Only in-frame clones appear in the TCRdb table, and some are missing; sequencing was by immunoSEQ multiplex PCR. The top ten hold 4.5% of the sample, which has 100,000 to 150,000 clones, about 57% seen once. The material sequenced was CD4+ T cells sorted from blood, taken at week 0. Every receptor here comes from a human donor with alopecia areata.

V gene TRBV9 combines with J gene TRBJ2-3, with 8 bases identical to TRBD1. Germline-derived CDR1 and CDR2 are SGDLS and YYNGEE. V lost 0 bases to trimming and J lost 6 bases; unmatched junction nucleotides: 6. The CDR3 is 15 residues long. CDR3 residues: CASSVAGQAMDTQYF. The CDR3 DNA sequence: TGTGCCAGCAGCGTAGCGGGACAGGCAATGGATACGCAGTATTTT.

This rearrangement joins TRBV7-2 to TRBJ1-4, with D perhaps matching TRBD1 (6 bases). CDR3 size: 15 residues. Per the germline V gene, CDR1 is SGHTA and CDR2 is FQGNSA. V dropped 5 bases and J dropped 1 base, with 11 bases sitting between them. The CDR3 DNA sequence: TGTGCCAGCAGCACGTTACAGGGAACTAATGAAAAACTGTTTTTT. Protein: CASSTLQGTNEKLFF.

The chain links TRBV5-1 to TRBJ2-2; 7 positions agree with TRBD1. With 2 bases clipped from V and 2 bases from J, the junction kept 9 bases outside the gene matches. Germline CDR1 and CDR2: SGHRS and YFSETQ. CDR3 length equals 17 residues. The CDR3 reads CASSFFDRVVNTGELFF. The CDR3 nucleotides are TGCGCCAGCAGCTTCTTCGACAGGGTAGTTAACACCGGGGAGCTGTTTTTT.

J is TRBJ2-5 and V is TRBV6-1; TRBD2 matches at 7 bases. Germline V lookup: CDR1 MNHNS, CDR2 SASEGT. V dropped 7 bases and J dropped 2; count of bases not matched to a gene: 4. CDR3 length: 13 residues. The CDR3 here is CASIAGRQETQYF. In nucleotides, the CDR3 is TGTGCCAGCATCGCCGGGAGGCAAGAGACCCAGTACTTC.

CDR3 residues: CASGTAVAGELFF. The CDR3 nucleotides read TGTGCCAGCGGGACTGCCGTGGCCGGGGAGCTGTTTTTT. The gene calls are TRBV7-7 and TRBJ2-2, with D tentatively TRBD2 (6 bases). CDR3 length: 13 amino acids. CDR1 and CDR2 from the germline V gene are SSHAT and FNYEAQ (reference sequence). V was trimmed by 8 bases and J by 6 bases, leaving 13 bases between them.

The V gene is TRBV5-1, the J gene TRBJ2-3; 10 positions match TRBD1. The CDR3 has 18 amino acids. Trimming cost V 4 bases and J 4 bases; bases outside gene matches: 15. Per germline, CDR1 SGHRS and CDR2 YFSETQ. The DNA for the CDR3 is TGCGCCAGCAGCCCGACGACAGGGGGCGCGGGTTTGGCAGATACGCAGTATTTT. It codes for CASSPTTGGAGLADTQYF.

The chain carries TRBV7-2 and TRBJ1-2; D gene uncertain. CDR1 and CDR2 (germline): SGHTA, FQGNSA. V was cut by 0 bases and J by 4 bases, with 12 bases left in between. This CDR3 has 15 residues. The CDR3 DNA reads TGTGCCAGCAGCTTAGCCCCCGGAGAAGGCTATGGCTACACCTTC. This encodes CASSLAPGEGYGYTF. The whole variable domain, filled in from reference TRBV7-2 and TRBJ1-2, reads GAGVSQSPSNKVTEKGKDVELRCDPISGHTALYWYRQSLGQGLEFLIYFQGNSAPDKSGLPSDRFSAERTGGSVSTLTIQRTQQEDSAVYLCASSLAPGEGYGYTFGSGTRLTVV.

The V call is TRBV19, the J call TRBJ2-3, with 12 bases aligning to TRBD2. The CDR3 is 16 amino acids. The junction had 1 base not matched to a gene; V was cut back by 3 bases and J by 0 bases. Germline V gene data show CDR1 as LNHDA and CDR2 as SQIVND (reference sequence). The CDR3 here is CASSIGLAGSTDTQYF. In DNA, the CDR3 is TGTGCCAGTAGTATCGGACTAGCGGGGAGCACAGATACGCAGTATTTT.

The V and J genes are TRBV4-1 and TRBJ1-1; no definite D call. Per germline, CDR1 MGHRA and CDR2 YSYEKL. V was trimmed by 1 base and J by 6 bases, leaving 9 bases between them. This CDR3 is 13 amino acids long. CDR3 residues: CASSQGGDPEAFF. As DNA, the CDR3 is TGCGCCAGCAGCCAAGGGGGAGACCCTGAAGCTTTCTTT.

The rearrangement joins TRBV21-1 to TRBJ2-1; the D call in the table, TRBD2, was not verified against the DNA. TRBV21-1 is designated a pseudogene. This CDR3 comprises 16 residues. CDR3 amino acids: CASSTNSWGRANEQFF. The CDR3 nucleotides read TGTGCCAGCAGCACGAATAGCTGGGGGAGGGCCAATGAGCAGTTCTTC.

The chain combines TRBV7-3 with TRBJ1-2; D is uncertain. The CDR3 sequence is 13 residues long. CDR1 is SGHTA, CDR2 FQGTGA, per germline. With 5 bases removed from V and 5 bases from J, the gap between germline ends came to 12 bases. The CDR3 nucleotides are TGTGCCAGCAGCCCGAAGGTGGGGTATGGCTACACCTTC. It yields the protein CASSPKVGYGYTF.

This clone was counted only a few times. The J gene is TRBJ2-3, the V gene TRBV10-3, with 8 bases aligning to TRBD2. The CDR3 has 18 residues. CDR1 is ENHRY, CDR2 SYGVKD, per germline. The V gene end was trimmed by 6 bases and the J gene end by 3 bases; junction bases not matched to a gene: 17. The CDR3 nucleotides are TGTGCCATCAGGGGCAAGGGGCGGGAGGCGTCTTGGACAGATACGCAGTATTTT. Translated: CAIRGKGREASWTDTQYF.